The next 27 T cell receptor beta chains were all read from a single sample in a study of CD8 T cells in ankylosing spondylitis. TCRdb redid the calling of the 5' RACE reads with MiXCR, one entry per CDR3 protein. The sample includes roughly 300,000 distinct CDR3 sequences, roughly 8% seen only once; the top ten take about 14%. The antigens these receptors bind are not known. Findings and limits, study-wide: Typical of ankylosing spondylitis blood, it appeared, was a TCR beta motif of under 10 highly homologous variants.

The sequenced material came from blood, either unsorted or a sorted T cell fraction (not recorded which). These receptors originate from a male donor with ankylosing spondylitis.

The sample holds a few counts of this clonotype. CDR3 loop: CASSTQTSVSEQFF. In nucleotides, the CDR3 is TGTGCCAGCAGCACGCAAACTAGCGTGAGTGAGCAGTTCTTC. The chain links TRBV7-3 to TRBJ2-1; the match to TRBD2 covers 7 bases. With V trimmed by 5 bases and J by 9 bases, 10 bases remained unmatched. Germline CDR1 SGHTA, CDR2 FQGTGA. The CDR3 loop spans 14 amino acids.

This chain links TRBV6-7 with TRBJ2-1; TRBD2 matches at 8 bases. TRBV6-7 is known as an ORF, though its function is uncertain. The length of the CDR3 is 15 residues. V lost 10 bases, J lost 4 bases, and 12 bases stayed unmatched. CDR3 nucleotides: TGTGCCACCAGGGTAGCGGGGACAAATTACAATGAGCAGTTCTTC. This gives the protein CATRVAGTNYNEQFF.

This clonotype was recorded at least ten times. The V call is TRBV20-1, the J call TRBJ2-2; D is perhaps TRBD2 (5 bases). Germline V gives CDR1 DFQATT, CDR2 SNEGSKA (reference sequence). CDR3 length: 15 residues. Trimming removed 1 base at V and 6 bases at J, with 15 bases between. The CDR3 coding sequence is TGCAGTGCTAGAGGGGCCCAAACGGGGTCCGGGGAGCTGTTTTTT. Its translation is CSARGAQTGSGELFF.

This clonotype occurred a few times. The chain has TRBV12-3 or TRBV12-4 and TRBJ1-5, with D maybe TRBD1 (6 bases). V was shortened by 3 bases and J by 7 bases, with 16 bases between the two germline ends. The CDR3 has 15 residues. The CDR3 sequence is CASSFDRPRGQPQHF. CDR3 bases: TGTGCCAGCAGTTTCGACAGGCCGCGGGGGCAGCCCCAGCATTTT.

The table lists this clonotype with many counts. This chain links TRBV12-3 or TRBV12-4 with TRBJ1-1; D gene ambiguous. V shed 5 bases and J shed 9 bases, with 22 bases lying between them. The CDR3 extends over 15 amino acids. CDR3 coding DNA: TGTGCCAGCAGTCCCAATTTAGGTCCGGCAGAAAAAGCTTTCTTT. Residues: CASSPNLGPAEKAFF.

The sample holds a few counts of this clonotype. This sequence joins TRBV6-5 and TRBJ2-2; D call uncertain. The length of the CDR3 is 14 residues. CDR1 and CDR2 (germline): MNHEY, SVGAGI. The V and J ends lost 2 bases and 3 bases respectively, with 7 bases between them. CDR3 DNA: TGTGCCAGCAGTTACCTTTTGGACACCGGGGAGCTGTTTTTT. Its protein is CASSYLLDTGELFF.

This clonotype was detected only a few times. This chain connects TRBV9 to TRBJ1-4; no reliable D call. The CDR3 consists of 15 residues. The germline V gene encodes CDR1 SGDLS and CDR2 YYNGEE. V lost 4 bases, J lost 3 bases, and 13 bases lay in between. The CDR3 reads CASSPRWGANEKLFF. Here the CDR3 DNA reads TGTGCCAGCAGCCCGAGGTGGGGAGCTAATGAAAAACTGTTTTTT. Looking up the rest from reference TRBV9 and TRBJ1-4 gives the full variable domain: DSGVTQTPKHLITATGQRVTLRCSPRSGDLSVYWYQQSLDQGLQFLIQYYNGEERAKGNILERFSAQQFPDLHSELNLSSLELGDSALYFCASSPRWGANEKLFFGSGTQLSVL.

The chain employs TRBV19 and TRBJ1-4; D remains unclear. Looked up from germline, CDR1 is LNHDA and CDR2 is SQIVND (reference sequence). V was trimmed by 5 bases and J by 1 base, leaving 14 bases between them. CDR3 length: 16 amino acids. CDR3 residues: CASSDRGGGTNEKLFF. In nucleotides, the CDR3 is TGTGCCAGTAGTGACCGGGGAGGAGGAACTAATGAAAAACTGTTTTTT. Variable domain in full (rest from reference TRBV19 and TRBJ1-4): DGGITQSPKYLFRKEGQNVTLSCEQNLNHDAMYWYRQDPGQGLRLIYYSQIVNDFQKGDIAEGYSVSREKKESFPLTVTSAQKNPTAFYLCASSDRGGGTNEKLFFGSGTQLSVL.

V gene TRBV7-2 combines with J gene TRBJ2-7; TRBD1 matches at 7 bases. This CDR3 comprises 14 residues. The J segment lost 3 bases and the V segment lost 1 base, leaving 3 bases of the junction unmatched. The V gene's germline CDR1 is SGHTA and CDR2 FQGNSA. The CDR3 DNA sequence: TGTGCCAGCAGCTTAGTAGGGACAGACTACGAGCAGTACTTC. Translated: CASSLVGTDYEQYF. Together with reference TRBV7-2 and TRBJ2-7, the CDR3 gives the full variable domain: GAGVSQSPSNKVTEKGKDVELRCDPISGHTALYWYRQSLGQGLEFLIYFQGNSAPDKSGLPSDRFSAERTGGSVSTLTIQRTQQEDSAVYLCASSLVGTDYEQYFGPGTRLTVT.

This clonotype occurred many times. The rearrangement uses TRBV5-1 and TRBJ2-2; D remains unclear. V was pared by 0 bases and J by 13 bases, with 16 bases between. The CDR3 sequence is 14 residues long. CDR1 SGHRS and CDR2 YFSETQ come from the germline V gene. The CDR3 DNA reads TGCGCCAGCAGCTTGGAGTTCTTCTCTGCCGGGCTGTTTTTT. Translating gives CASSLEFFSAGLFF.

This clonotype was seen a few times. The V call is TRBV30, the J call TRBJ2-3; 10 bases are a match to TRBD2. V shed 3 bases and J 8 bases; nucleotides not matched to a gene: 14. Germline CDR1 GTSNPN, CDR2 SVGIG (reference sequence). The CDR3 consists of 16 residues. The CDR3 DNA follows: TGTGCCTGGAGCCCCCAGGGGAGCGGGAGGGGGGGTACGCAGTATTTT. Residues: CAWSPQGSGRGGTQYF.

The chain employs TRBV20-1 and TRBJ1-5, with 8 bases aligning to TRBD1. The CDR3 has 13 amino acids. V was clipped by 5 bases and J by 5 bases; unmatched bases: 5. The germline V gene has CDR1 DFQATT and CDR2 SNEGSKA (reference sequence). The CDR3 coding sequence is TGCAGTGCTCGACAGGGGCAGGATCAGCCCCAGCATTTT. Translation: CSARQGQDQPQHF.

The chain carries TRBV28 and TRBJ2-7; perhaps TRBD2 as D (6 bases). Germline V gene lookup returns CDR1 MDHEN and CDR2 SYDVKM. The CDR3 runs to 13 residues. The V and J ends lost 11 bases and 3 bases respectively, with 17 bases between them. CDR3 amino acids: CASEGSGNYEQYF. As DNA, the CDR3 is TGTGCCTCCGAGGGTAGCGGCAACTACGAGCAGTACTTC.

This chain connects TRBV5-1 to TRBJ2-5, with a tentative D call TRBD1 (6 bases). Germline V gene lookup returns CDR1 SGHRS and CDR2 YFSETQ. Between the trimmed V and J ends, which lost 2 bases and 2 bases, there was a span of 10 bases. This CDR3 is 14 amino acids long. The CDR3 DNA reads as TGCGCCAGCAGCTTCAGGGGCGGGCAAGAGACCCAGTACTTC. This translates into CASSFRGGQETQYF.

This clonotype was counted between two and nine times. The chain recombines TRBV10-3 with TRBJ2-5; D not certain. This CDR3 spans 13 amino acids. Trimming pared 2 bases from V and 4 bases from J, leaving 8 bases between. Germline V gene data show CDR1 as ENHRY and CDR2 as SYGVKD. For the CDR3, the DNA is TGTGCCATCAGTGAGGCTCTATCAGAGACCCAGTACTTC. It yields the protein CAISEALSETQYF.

Only a few counts were recorded for this clonotype. This chain joins TRBV5-1 and TRBJ2-2; no clear D. The CDR3 is 14 residues long. The germline CDR1 and CDR2 sequences are SGHRS and YFSETQ. The V end lost 0 bases, the J end lost 6 bases, and 9 bases lay between the germline ends. CDR3 protein: CASSLVGSAGELFF. In DNA form, the CDR3 reads TGCGCCAGCAGCTTGGTCGGGTCGGCCGGGGAGCTGTTTTTT.

This clonotype has at least ten counts. The chain is built from TRBV6-2 or TRBV6-3 and TRBJ1-2; TRBD1 aligns across 7 bases. Germline trimming cut 4 bases from V and 7 bases from J; bases unmatched to any gene: 12. This CDR3 is 15 amino acids long. Germline CDR1 is MNHEY and CDR2 is SVGEGT. The DNA of the CDR3 is TGTGCCAGCAGTTCTTCTACCGGGACAGCTCTTGGCTACACCTTC. Protein: CASSSSTGTALGYTF.

The chain recombines TRBV7-2 with TRBJ2-2, with TRBD2 matching 7 bases. The germline gives CDR1 SGHTA, CDR2 FQGNSA. Trimming cost V 2 bases and J 12 bases; bases outside gene matches: 12. The CDR3 runs 15 residues. CDR3 loop: CASSLSASGVQKLFF. CDR3 DNA sequence: TGTGCCAGCAGCTTAAGTGCCAGCGGGGTTCAAAAGCTGTTTTTT.

The DNA for the CDR3 is TGTGCCAGCAGCCCCTTCACCAGTGGCTATGGCTACACCTTC. Translating it yields CASSPFTSGYGYTF. The chain uses TRBV5-6 and TRBJ1-2; D not certain. The CDR3 is 14 amino acids. Trimming left V 4 bases short and J 4 bases short, with 14 bases between. The V gene's germline CDR1 is SGHDT and CDR2 YYEEEE.

At least ten counts were recorded for this clonotype. The J gene is TRBJ2-7, the V gene TRBV28, with D perhaps TRBD1 (5 bases). CDR1 MDHEN and CDR2 SYDVKM come from the germline V gene. Trimming cost V 6 bases and J 1 base, with 10 bases left between them. The CDR3 contains 13 residues. CDR3: CASSFRVSYEQYF. DNA for the CDR3: TGTGCCAGCAGCTTCAGGGTTTCCTACGAGCAGTACTTC.

The chain is built from TRBV5-1 and TRBJ2-5; 14 bases are a match to TRBD2. The V segment lost 4 bases and the J segment 5 bases; nucleotides outside the gene matches: 10. Germline CDR1 is SGHRS and CDR2 is YFSETQ. There are 17 residues in the CDR3. CDR3 amino acids: CASSTRLAGGPEETQYF. The CDR3 nucleotides read TGCGCCAGCAGCACCCGACTAGCGGGAGGGCCTGAGGAGACCCAGTACTTC.

The chain carries TRBV10-3 and TRBJ2-1, with TRBD1 matching 9 bases. This CDR3 has 15 amino acids. V lost 7 bases, J lost 7 bases, and 11 bases stayed unmatched. CDR1 ENHRY and CDR2 SYGVKD come from the germline V gene. CDR3 bases: TGTGCCATCACCTCGGGGACAGGGTACCGGAATGAGCAGTTCTTC. This encodes CAITSGTGYRNEQFF.

This clonotype was counted a few times. The DNA for the CDR3 is TGTGCCAGCAGCTTAGTTGTGACAGTCAATGAGCAGTTCTTC. Residues: CASSLVVTVNEQFF. This chain joins TRBV11-2 and TRBJ2-1; possibly TRBD1 for D (5 bases). The CDR3 has 14 amino acids. The V end lost 1 base, the J end lost 6 bases, and 10 bases lay between the germline ends. CDR1 is SGHAT and CDR2 is FQNNGV in the germline V gene.

This clonotype has at least ten counts. The chain links TRBV29-1 to TRBJ2-6; the D gene could be TRBD1 or TRBD2 (5 bases each). Trimming cost V 3 bases and J 4 bases, with 10 bases left between them. The germline V gene encodes CDR1 SQVTM and CDR2 ANQGSEA. The CDR3 sequence is 14 residues long. The CDR3 DNA is TGCAGCGTTGATCGAGGGGCCGGGGCCAACGTCCTGACTTTC. Encoded protein: CSVDRGAGANVLTF.

This chain connects TRBV6-1 to TRBJ1-4, with D perhaps TRBD1 (6 bases). The V and J ends lost 5 bases and 5 bases respectively, with 12 bases between them. Germline V gene sequence: CDR1 MNHNS, CDR2 SASEGT. This CDR3 is 14 amino acids long. Here the CDR3 reads CASSQTGPNEKLFF. As DNA, the CDR3 is TGTGCCAGCAGTCAGACAGGCCCCAATGAAAAACTGTTTTTT.

This clonotype has more than one count but fewer than ten. The J gene is TRBJ2-7, the V gene TRBV3-1; D is unclear. The CDR3 has 14 amino acids. The germline gives CDR1 LGHDT, CDR2 YNNKEL (reference sequence). Trimming cost V 2 bases and J 2 bases, with 10 bases left between them. CDR3 sequence reads: CASSQIRNAYEQYF. The CDR3 coding sequence is TGTGCCAGCAGCCAAATTCGGAATGCCTACGAGCAGTACTTC.

This clonotype was observed at least ten times. The chain employs TRBV5-1 and TRBJ2-2; D remains unclear. V dropped 0 bases and J dropped 0 bases, with 9 bases sitting between them. Germline CDR1 is SGHRS and CDR2 is YFSETQ. The CDR3 is 16 residues long. The DNA for the CDR3 is TGCGCCAGCAGCTTGGGTGGCCCCTCGAACACCGGGGAGCTGTTTTTT. It encodes CASSLGGPSNTGELFF. The full variable domain, with the rest looked up from reference TRBV5-1 and TRBJ2-2, is KAGVTQTPRYLIKTRGQQVTLSCSPISGHRSVSWYQQTPGQGLQFLFEYFSETQRNKGNFPGRFSGRQFSNSRSEMNVSTLELGDSALYLCASSLGGPSNTGELFFGEGSRLTVL.